This T cell receptor (beta chain) was identified in a study of T-cell reconstitution after alpha-beta-depleted transplantation in children. The TCRbeta library incorporated unique molecular identifiers. TCRdb itself ran the PCR reads through MiXCR, one entry per CDR3 protein. The sample contains hundreds of thousands of distinct CDR3 sequences, around 20% of which appear only once. This clonotype was detected ten times or more. CDR1 and CDR2 (germline): SGHRS, YFSETQ. The germline V and J ends were trimmed by 0 bases and 0 bases, with 9 bases remaining between them. The length of the CDR3 is 15 residues.

The receptor was derived from a human donor who donated a stem cell graft to a child with acute lymphoblastic leukemia. The specimen comprised PBMCs from the stem cell graft donor, sampled from the stem cell graft. The chain recombines TRBV5-1 with TRBJ1-2; D possibly corresponds to TRBD1 (5 bases). The CDR3 here is CASSLGPGPNYGYTF. As DNA, the CDR3 is TGCGCCAGCAGCTTGGGACCAGGGCCTAACTATGGCTACACCTTC. Drawing the rest from reference TRBV5-1 and TRBJ1-2, the complete variable domain is KAGVTQTPRYLIKTRGQQVTLSCSPISGHRSVSWYQQTPGQGLQFLFEYFSETQRNKGNFPGRFSGRQFSNSRSEMNVSTLELGDSALYLCASSLGPGPNYGYTFGSGTRLTVV.